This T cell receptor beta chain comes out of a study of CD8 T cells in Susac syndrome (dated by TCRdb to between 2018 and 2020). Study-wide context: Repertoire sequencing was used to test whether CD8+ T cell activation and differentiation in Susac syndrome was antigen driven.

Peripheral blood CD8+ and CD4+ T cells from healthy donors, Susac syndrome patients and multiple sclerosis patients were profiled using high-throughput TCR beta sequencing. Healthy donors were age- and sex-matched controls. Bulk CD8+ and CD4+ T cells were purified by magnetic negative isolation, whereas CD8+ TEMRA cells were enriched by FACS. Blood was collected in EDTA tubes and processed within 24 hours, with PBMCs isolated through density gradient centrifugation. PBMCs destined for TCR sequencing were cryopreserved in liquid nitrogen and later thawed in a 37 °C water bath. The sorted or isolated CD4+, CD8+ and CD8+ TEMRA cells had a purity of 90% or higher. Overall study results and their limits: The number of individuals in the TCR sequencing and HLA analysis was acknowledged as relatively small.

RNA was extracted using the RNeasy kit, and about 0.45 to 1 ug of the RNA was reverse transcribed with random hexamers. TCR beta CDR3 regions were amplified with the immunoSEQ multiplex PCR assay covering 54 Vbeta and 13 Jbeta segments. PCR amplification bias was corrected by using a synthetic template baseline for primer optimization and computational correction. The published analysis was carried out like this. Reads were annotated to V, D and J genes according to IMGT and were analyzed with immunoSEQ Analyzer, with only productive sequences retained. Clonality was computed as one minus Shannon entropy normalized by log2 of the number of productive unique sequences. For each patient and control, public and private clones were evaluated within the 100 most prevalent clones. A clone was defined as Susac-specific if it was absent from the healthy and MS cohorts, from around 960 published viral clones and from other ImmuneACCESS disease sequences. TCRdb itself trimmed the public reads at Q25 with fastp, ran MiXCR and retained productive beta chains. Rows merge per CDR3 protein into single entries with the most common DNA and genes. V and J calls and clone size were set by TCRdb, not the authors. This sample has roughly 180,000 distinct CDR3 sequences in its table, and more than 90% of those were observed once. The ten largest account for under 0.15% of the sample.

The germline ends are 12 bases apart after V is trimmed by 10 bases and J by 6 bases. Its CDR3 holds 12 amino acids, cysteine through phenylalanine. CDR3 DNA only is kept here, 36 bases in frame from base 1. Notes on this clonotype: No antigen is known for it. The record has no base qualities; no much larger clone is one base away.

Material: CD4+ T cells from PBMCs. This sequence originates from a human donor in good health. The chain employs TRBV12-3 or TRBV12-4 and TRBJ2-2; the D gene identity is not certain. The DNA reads TGTGCCACAACATACGCGGCCGGGGAGCTGTTTTTT. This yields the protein CATTYAAGELFF.